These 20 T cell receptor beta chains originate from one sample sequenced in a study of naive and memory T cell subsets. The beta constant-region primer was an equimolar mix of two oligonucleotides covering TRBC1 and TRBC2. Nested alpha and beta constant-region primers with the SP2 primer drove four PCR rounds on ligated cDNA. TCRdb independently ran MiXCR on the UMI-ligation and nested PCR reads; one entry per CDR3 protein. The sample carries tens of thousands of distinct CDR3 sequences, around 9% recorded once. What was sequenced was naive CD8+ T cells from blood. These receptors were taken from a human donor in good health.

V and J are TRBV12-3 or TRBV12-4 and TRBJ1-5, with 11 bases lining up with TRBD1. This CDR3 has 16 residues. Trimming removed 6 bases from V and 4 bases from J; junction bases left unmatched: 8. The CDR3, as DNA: TGTGCCAGCAGCACCCAGGACAGGGGGCGAAATCAGCCCCAGCATTTT. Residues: CASSTQDRGRNQPQHF.

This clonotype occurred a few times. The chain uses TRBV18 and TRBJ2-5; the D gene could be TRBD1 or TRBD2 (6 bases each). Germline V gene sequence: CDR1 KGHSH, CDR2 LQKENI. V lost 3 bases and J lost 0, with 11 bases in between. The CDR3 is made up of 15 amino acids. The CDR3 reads CASSPGGQNQETQYF. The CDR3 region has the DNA TGTGCCAGCTCACCGGGAGGACAGAACCAAGAGACCCAGTACTTC.

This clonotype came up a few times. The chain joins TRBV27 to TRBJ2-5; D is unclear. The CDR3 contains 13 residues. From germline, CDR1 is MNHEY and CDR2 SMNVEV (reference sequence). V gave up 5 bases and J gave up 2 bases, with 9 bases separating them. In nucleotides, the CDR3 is TGTGCCAGCAGTCCTGACGGACAAGAGACCCAGTACTTC. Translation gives CASSPDGQETQYF.

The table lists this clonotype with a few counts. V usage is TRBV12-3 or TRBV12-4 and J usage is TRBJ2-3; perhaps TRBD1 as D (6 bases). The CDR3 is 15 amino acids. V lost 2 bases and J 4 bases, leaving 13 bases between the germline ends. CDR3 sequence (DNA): TGTGCCAGCAGTTTAAGCGCAGGGGTAGCAGATACGCAGTATTTT. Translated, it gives CASSLSAGVADTQYF.

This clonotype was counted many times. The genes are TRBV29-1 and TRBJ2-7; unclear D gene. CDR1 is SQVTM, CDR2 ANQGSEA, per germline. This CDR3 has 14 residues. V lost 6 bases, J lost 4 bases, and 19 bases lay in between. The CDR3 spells CSVRWVADGYEQYF. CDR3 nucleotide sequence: TGCAGCGTCCGATGGGTGGCGGACGGATACGAGCAGTACTTC.

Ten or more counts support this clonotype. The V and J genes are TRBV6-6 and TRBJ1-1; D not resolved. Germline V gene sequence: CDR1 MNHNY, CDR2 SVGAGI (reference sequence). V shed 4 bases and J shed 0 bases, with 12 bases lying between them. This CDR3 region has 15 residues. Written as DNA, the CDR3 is TGTGCCAGCAGTTCCTTCAGAGGCGTGAACACTGAAGCTTTCTTT. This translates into CASSSFRGVNTEAFF.

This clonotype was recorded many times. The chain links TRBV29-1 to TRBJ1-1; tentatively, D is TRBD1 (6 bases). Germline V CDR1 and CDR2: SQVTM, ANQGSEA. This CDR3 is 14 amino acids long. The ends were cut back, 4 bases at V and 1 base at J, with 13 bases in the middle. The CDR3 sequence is CSVVTGTGNTEAFF. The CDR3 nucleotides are TGCAGCGTTGTCACAGGGACGGGGAACACTGAAGCTTTCTTT. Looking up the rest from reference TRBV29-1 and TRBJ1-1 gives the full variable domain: SAVISQKPSRDICQRGTSLTIQCQVDSQVTMMFWYRQQPGQSLTLIATANQGSEATYESGFVIDKFPISRPNLTFSTLTVSNMSPEDSSIYLCSVVTGTGNTEAFFGQGTRLTVV.

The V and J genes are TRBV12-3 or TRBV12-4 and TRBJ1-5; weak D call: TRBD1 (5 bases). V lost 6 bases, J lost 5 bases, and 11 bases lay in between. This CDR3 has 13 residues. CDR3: CASSPDSDQPQHF. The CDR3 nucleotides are TGTGCCAGCAGCCCCGACAGCGATCAGCCCCAGCATTTT.

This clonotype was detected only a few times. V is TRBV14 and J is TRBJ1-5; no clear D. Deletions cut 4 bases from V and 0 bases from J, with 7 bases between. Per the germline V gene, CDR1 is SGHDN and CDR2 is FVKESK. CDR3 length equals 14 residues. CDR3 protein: CASSRAGSNQPQHF. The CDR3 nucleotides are TGTGCCAGCAGCCGTGCAGGTAGCAATCAGCCCCAGCATTTT.

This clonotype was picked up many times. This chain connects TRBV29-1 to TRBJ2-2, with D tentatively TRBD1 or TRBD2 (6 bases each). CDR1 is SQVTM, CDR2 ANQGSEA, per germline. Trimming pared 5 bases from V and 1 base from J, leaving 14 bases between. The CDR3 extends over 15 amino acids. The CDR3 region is CSVFRRDKNTGELFF. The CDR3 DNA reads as TGCAGCGTTTTTCGGCGGGACAAGAACACCGGGGAGCTGTTTTTT.

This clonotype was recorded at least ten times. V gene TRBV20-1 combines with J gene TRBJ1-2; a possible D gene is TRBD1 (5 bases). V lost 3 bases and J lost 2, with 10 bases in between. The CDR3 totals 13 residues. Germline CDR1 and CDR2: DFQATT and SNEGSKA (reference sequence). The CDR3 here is CSARGDINYGYTF. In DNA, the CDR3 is TGCAGTGCTAGGGGGGATATAAACTATGGCTACACCTTC.

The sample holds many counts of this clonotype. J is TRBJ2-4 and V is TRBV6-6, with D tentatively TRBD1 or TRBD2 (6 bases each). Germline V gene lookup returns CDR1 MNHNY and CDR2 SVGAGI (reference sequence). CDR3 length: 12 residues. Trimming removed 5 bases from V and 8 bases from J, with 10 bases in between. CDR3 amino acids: CASSRGPDIQYF. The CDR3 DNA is TGTGCCAGCAGTCGGGGGCCTGACATTCAGTACTTC.

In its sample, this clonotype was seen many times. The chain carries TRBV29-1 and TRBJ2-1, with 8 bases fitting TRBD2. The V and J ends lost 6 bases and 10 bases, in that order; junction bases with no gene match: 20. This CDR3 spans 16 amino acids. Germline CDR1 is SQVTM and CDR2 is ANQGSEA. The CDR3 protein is CSVDPSGTSGREEQFF. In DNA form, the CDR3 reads TGCAGCGTAGATCCTTCCGGGACCAGCGGGAGAGAGGAGCAGTTCTTC.

DNA of the CDR3: TGCAGTGCGATACGACAGGGCACCCACGAGCAGTACTTC. Encoded protein: CSAIRQGTHEQYF. V is TRBV20-1 and J is TRBJ2-7; 7 positions match TRBD1. The CDR3 spans 13 residues. Germline V gives CDR1 DFQATT, CDR2 SNEGSKA (reference sequence). V shed 6 bases and J 5 bases; nucleotides not matched to a gene: 10.

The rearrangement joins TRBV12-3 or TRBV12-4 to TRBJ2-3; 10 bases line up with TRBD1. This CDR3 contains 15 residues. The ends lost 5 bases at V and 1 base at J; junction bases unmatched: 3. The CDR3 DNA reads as TGTGCCAGCAGTCCGACAGGGGGCGGCACAGATACGCAGTATTTT. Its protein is CASSPTGGGTDTQYF.

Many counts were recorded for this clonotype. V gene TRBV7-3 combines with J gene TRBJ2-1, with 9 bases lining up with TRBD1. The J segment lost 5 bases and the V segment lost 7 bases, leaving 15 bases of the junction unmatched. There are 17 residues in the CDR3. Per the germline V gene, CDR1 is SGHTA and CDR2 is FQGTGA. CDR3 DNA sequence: TGTGCCAGCACCCTGATTATTGGGACAGGGTTCAACAATGAGCAGTTCTTC. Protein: CASTLIIGTGFNNEQFF.

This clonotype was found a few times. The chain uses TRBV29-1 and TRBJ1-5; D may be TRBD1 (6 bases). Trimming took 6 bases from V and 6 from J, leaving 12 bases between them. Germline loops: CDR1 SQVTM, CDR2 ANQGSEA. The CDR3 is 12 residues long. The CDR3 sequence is CSVKQGAQPQHF. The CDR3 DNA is TGCAGCGTAAAACAGGGCGCTCAGCCCCAGCATTTT.

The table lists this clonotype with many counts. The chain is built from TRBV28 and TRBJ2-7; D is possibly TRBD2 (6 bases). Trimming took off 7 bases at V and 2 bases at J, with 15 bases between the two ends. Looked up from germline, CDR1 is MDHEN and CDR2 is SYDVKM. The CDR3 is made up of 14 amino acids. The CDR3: CASMEEGTAYEQYF. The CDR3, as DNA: TGTGCCAGCATGGAAGAGGGGACTGCCTACGAGCAGTACTTC.

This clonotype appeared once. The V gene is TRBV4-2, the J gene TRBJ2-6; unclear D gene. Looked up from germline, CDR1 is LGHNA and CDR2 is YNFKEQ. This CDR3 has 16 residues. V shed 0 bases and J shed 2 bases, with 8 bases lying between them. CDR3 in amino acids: CASSQEVWAGANVLTF. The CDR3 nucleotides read TGTGCCAGCAGCCAAGAAGTATGGGCTGGGGCCAACGTCCTGACTTTC.

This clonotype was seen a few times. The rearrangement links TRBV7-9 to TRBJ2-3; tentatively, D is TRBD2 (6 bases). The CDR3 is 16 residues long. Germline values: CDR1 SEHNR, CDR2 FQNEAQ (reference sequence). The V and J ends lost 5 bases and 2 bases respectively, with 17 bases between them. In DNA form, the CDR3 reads TGTGCCAGCAGCGATCGGAGGCGGGATCACACAGATACGCAGTATTTT. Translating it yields CASSDRRRDHTDTQYF.